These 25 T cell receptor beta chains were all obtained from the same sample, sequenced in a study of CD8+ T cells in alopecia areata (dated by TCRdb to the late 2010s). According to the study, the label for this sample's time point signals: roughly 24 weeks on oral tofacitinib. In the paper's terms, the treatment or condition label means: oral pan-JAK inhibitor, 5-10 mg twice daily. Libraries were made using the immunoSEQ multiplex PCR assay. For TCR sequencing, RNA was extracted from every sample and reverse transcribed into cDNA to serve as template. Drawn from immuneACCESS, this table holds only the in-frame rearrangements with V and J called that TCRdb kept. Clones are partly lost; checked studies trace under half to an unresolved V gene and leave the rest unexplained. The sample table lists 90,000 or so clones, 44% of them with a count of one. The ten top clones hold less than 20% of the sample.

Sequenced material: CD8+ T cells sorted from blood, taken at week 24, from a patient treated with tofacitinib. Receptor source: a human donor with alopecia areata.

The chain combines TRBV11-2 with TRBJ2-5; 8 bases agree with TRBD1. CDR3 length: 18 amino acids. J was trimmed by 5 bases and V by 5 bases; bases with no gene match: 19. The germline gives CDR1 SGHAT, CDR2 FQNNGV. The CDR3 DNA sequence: TGTGCCAGCAGCCGAATTGACCCACGGACAGGGTATGGGGAGACCCAGTACTTC. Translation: CASSRIDPRTGYGETQYF. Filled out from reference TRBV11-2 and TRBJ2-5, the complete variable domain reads EAGVAQSPRYKIIEKRQSVAFWCNPISGHATLYWYQQILGQGPKLLIQFQNNGVVDDSQLPKDRFSAERLKGVDSTLKIQPAKLEDSAVYLCASSRIDPRTGYGETQYFGPGTRLLVL.

The DNA for the CDR3 is TGTGCCAGCAGCGTAGGGGACAGATCCTACGAGCAGTACTTC. Translating it yields CASSVGDRSYEQYF. This chain joins TRBV9 and TRBJ2-7; 7 nucleotides match TRBD1. Trimming took 0 bases from V and 1 from J; bases not matched to a gene: 1. CDR3 size: 14 residues. Germline CDR1 SGDLS, CDR2 YYNGEE.

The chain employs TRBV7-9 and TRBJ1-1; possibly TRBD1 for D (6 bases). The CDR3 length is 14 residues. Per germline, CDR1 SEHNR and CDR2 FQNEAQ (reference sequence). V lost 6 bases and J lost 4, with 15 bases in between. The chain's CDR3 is CASSLGGQGTEAFF. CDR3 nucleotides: TGTGCCAGCAGTCTGGGGGGGCAAGGCACTGAAGCTTTCTTT.

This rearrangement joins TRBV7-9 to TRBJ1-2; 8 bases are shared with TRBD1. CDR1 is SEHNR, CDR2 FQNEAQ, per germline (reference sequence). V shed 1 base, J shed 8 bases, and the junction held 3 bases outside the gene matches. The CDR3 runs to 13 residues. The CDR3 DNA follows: TGTGCCAGCAGCTTAGTGGACAGGGACGGCTACACCTTC. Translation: CASSLVDRDGYTF.

The CDR3 reads CASRRLAGAETQYF. The CDR3 nucleotides read TGTGCCAGCAGGCGACTAGCGGGAGCCGAGACCCAGTACTTC. The rearrangement links TRBV2 to TRBJ2-5; 12 bases fit TRBD2. Per germline, CDR1 SNHLY and CDR2 FYNNEI. The length of the CDR3 is 14 residues. The J segment lost 5 bases and the V segment lost 6 bases, leaving 4 bases of the junction unmatched. The entire variable domain, with the rest obtained from reference TRBV2 and TRBJ2-5, is as follows: EPEVTQTPSHQVTQMGQEVILRCVPISNHLYFYWYRQILGQKVEFLVSFYNNEISEKSEIFDDQFSVERPDGSNFTLKIRSTKLEDSAMYFCASRRLAGAETQYFGPGTRLLVL.

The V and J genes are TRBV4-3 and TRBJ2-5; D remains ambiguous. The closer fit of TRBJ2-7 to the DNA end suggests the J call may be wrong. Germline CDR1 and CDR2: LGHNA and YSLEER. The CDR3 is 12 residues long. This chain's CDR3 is CASSQDLHEQYF. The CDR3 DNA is TGCGCCAGCAGCCAAGATCTCCACGAGCAGTACTTC.

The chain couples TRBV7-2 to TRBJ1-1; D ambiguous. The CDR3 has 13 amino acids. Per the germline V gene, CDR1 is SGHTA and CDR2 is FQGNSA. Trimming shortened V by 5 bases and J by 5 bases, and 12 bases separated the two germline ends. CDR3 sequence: CASSHTAGTEAFF. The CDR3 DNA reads TGTGCCAGCAGCCACACGGCCGGGACTGAAGCTTTCTTT.

The CDR3, as DNA: TGTGCCAGCAGTTTAGGACCCGCCGGCTACGAGCAGTACTTC. This translates into CASSLGPAGYEQYF. The chain employs TRBV27 and TRBJ2-7; no firm D call. V was shortened by 2 bases and J by 3 bases, with 11 bases between the two germline ends. The V gene's germline CDR1 is MNHEY and CDR2 SMNVEV (reference sequence). The CDR3 has 14 amino acids.

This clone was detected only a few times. CDR3 sequence (DNA): TGCGCCAGCAGCCAAGATAGGGGTAGCAATCAGCCCCAGCATTTT. It codes for CASSQDRGSNQPQHF. The chain carries TRBV4-1 and TRBJ1-5, with TRBD1 as a possible D gene (5 bases). There are 15 residues in the CDR3. V shed 0 bases and J shed 0 bases, with 6 bases lying between them. Germline values: CDR1 MGHRA, CDR2 YSYEKL.

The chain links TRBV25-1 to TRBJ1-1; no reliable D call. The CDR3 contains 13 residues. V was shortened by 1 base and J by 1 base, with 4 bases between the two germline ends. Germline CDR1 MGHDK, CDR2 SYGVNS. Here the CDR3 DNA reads TGTGCCAGCAGTGAATCGTGGAACACTGAAGCTTTCTTT. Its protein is CASSESWNTEAFF. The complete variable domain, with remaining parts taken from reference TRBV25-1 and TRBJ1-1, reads EADIYQTPRYLVIGTGKKITLECSQTMGHDKMYWYQQDPGMELHLIHYSYGVNSTEKGDLSSESTVSRIRTEHFPLTLESARPSHTSQYLCASSESWNTEAFFGQGTRLTVV.

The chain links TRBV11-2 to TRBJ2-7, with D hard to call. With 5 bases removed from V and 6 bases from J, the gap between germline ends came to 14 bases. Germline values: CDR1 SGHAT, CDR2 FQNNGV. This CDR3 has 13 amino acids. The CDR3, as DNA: TGTGCCAGCAGCCTAGGTCGGGCCAGCGAGCAGTACTTC. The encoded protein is CASSLGRASEQYF.

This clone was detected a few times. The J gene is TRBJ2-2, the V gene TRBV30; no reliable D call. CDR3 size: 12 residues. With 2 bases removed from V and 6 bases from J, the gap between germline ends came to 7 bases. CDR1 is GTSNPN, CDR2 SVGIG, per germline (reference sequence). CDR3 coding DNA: TGTGCCTGGAGTCGAGGATCCGGGGAGCTGTTTTTT. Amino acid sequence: CAWSRGSGELFF. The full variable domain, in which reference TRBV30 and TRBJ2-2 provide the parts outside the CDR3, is SQTIHQWPATLVQPVGSPLSLECTVEGTSNPNLYWYRQAAGRGLQLLFYSVGIGQISSEVPQNLSASRPQDRQFILSSKKLLLSDSGFYLCAWSRGSGELFFGEGSRLTVL.

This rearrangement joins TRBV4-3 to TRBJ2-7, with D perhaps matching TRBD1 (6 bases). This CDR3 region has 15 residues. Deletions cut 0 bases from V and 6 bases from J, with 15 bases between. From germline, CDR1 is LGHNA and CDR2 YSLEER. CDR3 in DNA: TGCGCCAGCAGCCAAGATACAGGGAATCCTGGCGAGCAGTACTTC. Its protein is CASSQDTGNPGEQYF.

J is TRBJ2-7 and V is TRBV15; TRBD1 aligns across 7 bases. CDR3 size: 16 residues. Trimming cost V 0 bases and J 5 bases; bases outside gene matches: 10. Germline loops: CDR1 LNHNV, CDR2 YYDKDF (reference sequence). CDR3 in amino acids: CATSRDWRTGLNEQYF. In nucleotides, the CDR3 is TGTGCCACCAGCAGAGATTGGCGGACAGGCCTGAACGAGCAGTACTTC.

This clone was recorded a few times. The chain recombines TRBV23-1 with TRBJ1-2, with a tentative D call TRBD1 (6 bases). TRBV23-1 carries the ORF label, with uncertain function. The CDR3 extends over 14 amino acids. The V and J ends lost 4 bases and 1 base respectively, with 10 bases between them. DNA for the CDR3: TGCGCCAGCAGTCGGGACACGAATAACTATGGCTACACCTTC. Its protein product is CASSRDTNNYGYTF.

In nucleotides, the CDR3 is TGTGCCAGCAGCCGCCGACTAGCGGGAGGGCCCTACGGGGAGCTGTTTTTT. It codes for CASSRRLAGGPYGELFF. The chain couples TRBV9 to TRBJ2-2; 14 bases fit TRBD2. Trimming took 4 bases from V and 7 from J; bases not matched to a gene: 9. This CDR3 is 17 amino acids long. Germline lookup yields CDR1 SGDLS and CDR2 YYNGEE.

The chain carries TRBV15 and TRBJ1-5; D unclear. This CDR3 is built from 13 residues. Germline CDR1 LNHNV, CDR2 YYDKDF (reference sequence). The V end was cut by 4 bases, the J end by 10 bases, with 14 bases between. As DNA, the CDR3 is TGTGCCACCAGCACCAGCCTTTTTTCTCCCCAGCATTTT. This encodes CATSTSLFSPQHF.

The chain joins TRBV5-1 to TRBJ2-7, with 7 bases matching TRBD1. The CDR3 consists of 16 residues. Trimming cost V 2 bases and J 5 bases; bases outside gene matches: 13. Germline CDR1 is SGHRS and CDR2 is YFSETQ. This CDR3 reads CASSFIHRGAVDEQYF. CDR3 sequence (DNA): TGCGCCAGCAGCTTTATACACAGGGGTGCGGTCGACGAGCAGTACTTC.

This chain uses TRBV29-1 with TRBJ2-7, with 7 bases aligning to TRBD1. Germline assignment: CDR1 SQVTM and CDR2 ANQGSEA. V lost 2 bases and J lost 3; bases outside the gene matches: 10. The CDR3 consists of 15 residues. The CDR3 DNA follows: TGCAGCGTTGAAACGAGGGGGCGGACCAACTACGAGCAGTACTTC. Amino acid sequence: CSVETRGRTNYEQYF.

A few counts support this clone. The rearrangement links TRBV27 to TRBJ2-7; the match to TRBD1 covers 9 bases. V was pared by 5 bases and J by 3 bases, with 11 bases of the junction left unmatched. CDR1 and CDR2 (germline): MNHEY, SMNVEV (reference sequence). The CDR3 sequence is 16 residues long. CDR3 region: CASSPQGASGNYEQYF. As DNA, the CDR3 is TGTGCCAGCAGTCCACAGGGGGCTAGCGGAAACTACGAGCAGTACTTC.

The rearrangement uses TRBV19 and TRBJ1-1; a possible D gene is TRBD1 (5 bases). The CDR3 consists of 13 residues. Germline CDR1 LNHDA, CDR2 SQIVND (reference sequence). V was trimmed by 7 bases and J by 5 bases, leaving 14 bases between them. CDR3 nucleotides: TGTGCCAGTACCCGAGGGGTGGAAACTGAAGCTTTCTTT. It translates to CASTRGVETEAFF. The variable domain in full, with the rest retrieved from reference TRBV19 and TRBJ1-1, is DGGITQSPKYLFRKEGQNVTLSCEQNLNHDAMYWYRQDPGQGLRLIYYSQIVNDFQKGDIAEGYSVSREKKESFPLTVTSAQKNPTAFYLCASTRGVETEAFFGQGTRLTVV.

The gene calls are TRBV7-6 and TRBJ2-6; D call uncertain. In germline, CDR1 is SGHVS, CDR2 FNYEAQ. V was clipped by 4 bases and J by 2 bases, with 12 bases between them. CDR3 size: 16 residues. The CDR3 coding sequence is TGTGCCAGCAGCTCACCGGCCACCCCTGGGGCCAACGTCCTGACTTTC. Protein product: CASSSPATPGANVLTF.

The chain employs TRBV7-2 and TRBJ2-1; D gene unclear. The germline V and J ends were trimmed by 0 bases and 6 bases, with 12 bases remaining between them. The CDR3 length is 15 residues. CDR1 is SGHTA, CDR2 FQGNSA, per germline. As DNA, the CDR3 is TGTGCCAGCAGCTTAGCTGGTTGGTCGGGCAATGAGCAGTTCTTC. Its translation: CASSLAGWSGNEQFF. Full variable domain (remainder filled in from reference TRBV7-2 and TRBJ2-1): GAGVSQSPSNKVTEKGKDVELRCDPISGHTALYWYRQSLGQGLEFLIYFQGNSAPDKSGLPSDRFSAERTGGSVSTLTIQRTQQEDSAVYLCASSLAGWSGNEQFFGPGTRLTVL.

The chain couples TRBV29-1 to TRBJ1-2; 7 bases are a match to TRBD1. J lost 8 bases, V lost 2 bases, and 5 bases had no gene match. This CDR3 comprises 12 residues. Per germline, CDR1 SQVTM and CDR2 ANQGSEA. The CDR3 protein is CSVELGGRGYTF. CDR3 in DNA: TGCAGCGTTGAATTAGGGGGCAGAGGCTACACCTTC.

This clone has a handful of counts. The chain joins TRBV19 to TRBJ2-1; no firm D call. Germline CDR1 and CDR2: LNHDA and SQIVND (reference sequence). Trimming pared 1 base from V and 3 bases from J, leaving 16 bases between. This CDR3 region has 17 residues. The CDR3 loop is CASSIGRRGPLYNEQFF. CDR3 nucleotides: TGTGCCAGTAGTATAGGAAGGAGAGGCCCACTCTACAATGAGCAGTTCTTC.